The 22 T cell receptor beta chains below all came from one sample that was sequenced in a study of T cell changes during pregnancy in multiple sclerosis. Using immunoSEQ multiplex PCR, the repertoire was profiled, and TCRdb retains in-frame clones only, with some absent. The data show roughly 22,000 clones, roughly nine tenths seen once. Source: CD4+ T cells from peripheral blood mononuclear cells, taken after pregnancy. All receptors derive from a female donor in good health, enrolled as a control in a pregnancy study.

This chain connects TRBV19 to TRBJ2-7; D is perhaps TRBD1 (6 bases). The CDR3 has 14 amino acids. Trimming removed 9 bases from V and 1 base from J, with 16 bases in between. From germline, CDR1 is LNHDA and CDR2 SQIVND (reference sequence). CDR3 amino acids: CASEREGVSYEQYF. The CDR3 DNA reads TGTGCCAGCGAGCGAGAGGGGGTATCCTACGAGCAGTACTTC.

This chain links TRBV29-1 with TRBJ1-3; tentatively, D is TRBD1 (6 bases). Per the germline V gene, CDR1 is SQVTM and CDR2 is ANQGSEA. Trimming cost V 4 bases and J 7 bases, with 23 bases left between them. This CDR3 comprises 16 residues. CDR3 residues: CSVAMGIQGVRNTIYF. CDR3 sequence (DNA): TGCAGCGTTGCAATGGGGATACAGGGCGTGCGGAACACCATATATTTT. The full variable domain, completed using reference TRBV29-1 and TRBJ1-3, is SAVISQKPSRDICQRGTSLTIQCQVDSQVTMMFWYRQQPGQSLTLIATANQGSEATYESGFVIDKFPISRPNLTFSTLTVSNMSPEDSSIYLCSVAMGIQGVRNTIYFGEGSWLTVV.

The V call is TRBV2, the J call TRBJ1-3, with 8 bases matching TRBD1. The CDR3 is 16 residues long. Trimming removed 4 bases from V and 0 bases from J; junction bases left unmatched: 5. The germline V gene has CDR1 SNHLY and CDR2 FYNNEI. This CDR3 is CASSGTGRSSGNTIYF. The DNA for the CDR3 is TGTGCCAGCAGTGGGACAGGGCGTAGCTCTGGAAACACCATATATTTT.

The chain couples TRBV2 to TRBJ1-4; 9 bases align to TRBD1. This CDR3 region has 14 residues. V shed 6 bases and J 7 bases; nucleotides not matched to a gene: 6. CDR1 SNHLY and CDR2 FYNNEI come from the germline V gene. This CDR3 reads CASSMGQGGEKLFF. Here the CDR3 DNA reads TGTGCCAGCAGCATGGGACAGGGAGGTGAAAAACTGTTTTTT.

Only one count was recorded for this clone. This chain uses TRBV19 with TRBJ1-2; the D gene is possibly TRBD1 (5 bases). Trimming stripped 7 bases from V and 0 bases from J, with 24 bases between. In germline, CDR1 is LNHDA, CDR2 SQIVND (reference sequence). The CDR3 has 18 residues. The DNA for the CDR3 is TGTGCCAGTACCCTGCGGGTTAGCGGGCAGGGTACTAACTATGGCTACACCTTC. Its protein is CASTLRVSGQGTNYGYTF.

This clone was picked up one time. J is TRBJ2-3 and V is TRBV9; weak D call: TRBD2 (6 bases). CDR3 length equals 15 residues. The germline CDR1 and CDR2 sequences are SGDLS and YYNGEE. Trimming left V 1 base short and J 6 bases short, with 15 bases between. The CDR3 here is CASSVSFGGTDTQYF. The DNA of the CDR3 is TGTGCCAGCAGCGTATCGTTTGGCGGGACGGATACGCAGTATTTT.

CDR3 coding DNA: TGTGCCATCACTGCGACTGGTACACAGGGTTCCTATGGCTACACCTTC. It specifies CAITATGTQGSYGYTF. The V call is TRBV10-3, the J call TRBJ1-2; TRBD1 is a possible D gene (6 bases). Germline CDR1 ENHRY, CDR2 SYGVKD. Trimming took off 7 bases at V and 4 bases at J, with 22 bases between the two ends. This CDR3 has 16 residues.

The CDR3 nucleotides are TGTGCCAGCAGTGTCGTTGGGCTCCGTCTCTACGAGCAGTACTTC. Protein sequence: CASSVVGLRLYEQYF. This chain connects TRBV6-1 to TRBJ2-7; D is ambiguous. V lost 4 bases, J lost 3 bases, and 16 bases lay in between. CDR1 is MNHNS and CDR2 is SASEGT in the germline V gene. The CDR3 consists of 15 residues.

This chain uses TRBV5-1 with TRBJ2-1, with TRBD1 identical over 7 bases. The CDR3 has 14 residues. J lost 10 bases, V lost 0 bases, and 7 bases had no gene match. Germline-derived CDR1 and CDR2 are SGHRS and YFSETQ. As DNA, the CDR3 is TGCGCCAGCAGCTTGGATACAGGGGACGAGGAGCAGTTCTTC. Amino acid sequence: CASSLDTGDEEQFF.

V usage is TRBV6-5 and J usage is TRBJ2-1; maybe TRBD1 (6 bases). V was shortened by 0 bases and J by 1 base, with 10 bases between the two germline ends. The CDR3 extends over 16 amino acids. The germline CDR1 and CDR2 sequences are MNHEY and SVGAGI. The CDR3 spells CASSYSKGGSYNEQFF. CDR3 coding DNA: TGTGCCAGCAGTTACTCGAAAGGGGGTTCCTACAATGAGCAGTTCTTC.

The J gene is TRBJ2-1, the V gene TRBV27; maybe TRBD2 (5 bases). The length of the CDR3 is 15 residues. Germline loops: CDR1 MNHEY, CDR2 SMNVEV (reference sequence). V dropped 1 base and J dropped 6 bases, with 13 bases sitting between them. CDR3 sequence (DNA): TGTGCCAGCAGTTTATACGGGATGAGTTCCAATGAGCAGTTCTTC. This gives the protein CASSLYGMSSNEQFF.

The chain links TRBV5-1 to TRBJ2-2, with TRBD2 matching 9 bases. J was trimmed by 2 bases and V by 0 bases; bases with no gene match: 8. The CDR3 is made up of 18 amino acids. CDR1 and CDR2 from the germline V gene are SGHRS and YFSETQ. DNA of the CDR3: TGCGCCAGCAGCTTGGATGGAGCGGGAGGCGTCAACACCGGGGAGCTGTTTTTT. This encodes CASSLDGAGGVNTGELFF.

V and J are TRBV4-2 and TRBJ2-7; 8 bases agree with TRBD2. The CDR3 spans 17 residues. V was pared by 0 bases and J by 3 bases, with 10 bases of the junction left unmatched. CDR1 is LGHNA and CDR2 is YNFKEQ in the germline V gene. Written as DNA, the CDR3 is TGTGCCAGCAGCCAAGATCGAGGCGGGGGGAGATTCTACGAGCAGTACTTC. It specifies CASSQDRGGGRFYEQYF.

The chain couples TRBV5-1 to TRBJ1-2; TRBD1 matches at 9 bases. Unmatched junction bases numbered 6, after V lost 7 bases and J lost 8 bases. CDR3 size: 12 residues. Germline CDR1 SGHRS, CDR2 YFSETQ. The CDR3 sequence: CASRTGEEGYTF. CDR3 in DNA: TGCGCCAGCCGGACAGGGGAGGAGGGCTACACCTTC.

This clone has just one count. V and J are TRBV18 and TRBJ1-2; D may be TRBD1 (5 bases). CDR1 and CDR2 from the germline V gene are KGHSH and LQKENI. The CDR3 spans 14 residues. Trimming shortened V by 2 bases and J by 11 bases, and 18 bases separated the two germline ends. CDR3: CASSPITSGYGYTF. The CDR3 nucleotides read TGTGCCAGCTCACCAATAACGTCAGGGTACGGGTACACCTTC.

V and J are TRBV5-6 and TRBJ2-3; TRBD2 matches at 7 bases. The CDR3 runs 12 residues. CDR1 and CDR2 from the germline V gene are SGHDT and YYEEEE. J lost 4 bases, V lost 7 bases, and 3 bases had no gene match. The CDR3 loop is CASGRGADTQYF. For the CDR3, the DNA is TGTGCCAGCGGTCGGGGGGCAGATACGCAGTATTTT.

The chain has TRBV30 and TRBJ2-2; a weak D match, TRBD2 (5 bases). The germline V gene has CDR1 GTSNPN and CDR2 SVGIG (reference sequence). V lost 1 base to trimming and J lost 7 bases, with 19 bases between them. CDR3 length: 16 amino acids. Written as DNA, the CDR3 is TGTGCCTGGAGTGCCGGCTCGCGGGCCCCCGGCGGGGAGCTGTTTTTT. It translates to CAWSAGSRAPGGELFF. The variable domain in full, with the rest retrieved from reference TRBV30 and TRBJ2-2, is SQTIHQWPATLVQPVGSPLSLECTVEGTSNPNLYWYRQAAGRGLQLLFYSVGIGQISSEVPQNLSASRPQDRQFILSSKKLLLSDSGFYLCAWSAGSRAPGGELFFGEGSRLTVL.

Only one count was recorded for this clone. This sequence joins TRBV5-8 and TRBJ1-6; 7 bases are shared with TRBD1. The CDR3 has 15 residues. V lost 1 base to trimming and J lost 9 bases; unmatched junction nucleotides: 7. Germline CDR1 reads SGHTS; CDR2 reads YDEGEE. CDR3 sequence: CASSLYRGDASPLHF. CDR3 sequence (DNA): TGTGCCAGCAGCTTGTACAGGGGTGACGCTTCACCCCTCCACTTT.

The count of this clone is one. The CDR3 region has the DNA TGCGCCAGCAGCTTGGAGAAGGGGATCTATGGCTACACCTTC. This translates into CASSLEKGIYGYTF. This chain uses TRBV5-1 with TRBJ1-2, with D possibly matching TRBD1 (5 bases). Trimming took off 0 bases at V and 4 bases at J, with 10 bases between the two ends. Germline CDR1 reads SGHRS; CDR2 reads YFSETQ. The CDR3 has 14 residues.

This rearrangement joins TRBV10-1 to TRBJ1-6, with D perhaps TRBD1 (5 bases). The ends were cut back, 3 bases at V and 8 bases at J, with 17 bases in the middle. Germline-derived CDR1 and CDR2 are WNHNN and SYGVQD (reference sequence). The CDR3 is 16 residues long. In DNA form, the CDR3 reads TGCGCCAGCAGTGAAGGATCGGGGGATTCACATTCACCCCTCCACTTT. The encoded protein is CASSEGSGDSHSPLHF.

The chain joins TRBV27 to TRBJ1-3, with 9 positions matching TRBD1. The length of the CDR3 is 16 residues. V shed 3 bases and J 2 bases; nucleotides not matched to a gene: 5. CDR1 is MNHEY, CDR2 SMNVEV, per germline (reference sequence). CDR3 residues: CASSFRGQGTGNTIYF. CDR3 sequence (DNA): TGTGCCAGCAGTTTCAGGGGACAGGGAACTGGAAACACCATATATTTT.

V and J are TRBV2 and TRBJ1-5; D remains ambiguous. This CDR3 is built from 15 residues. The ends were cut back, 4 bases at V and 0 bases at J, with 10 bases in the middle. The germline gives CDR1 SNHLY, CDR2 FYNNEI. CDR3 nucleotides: TGTGCCAGCAGTGGAGAGAGTTATAGCAATCAGCCCCAGCATTTT. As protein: CASSGESYSNQPQHF.